One T cell receptor (beta chain) is described in this entry. This clonotype has just a few counts. No cognate antigen has been identified for it. Within one base of it there is no much larger clone, and no base qualities were kept. V is trimmed back by 5 bases and J by 6 bases, and the junction contains 18 bases that no gene match accounts for. The CDR3 contains 17 residues, cysteine and phenylalanine counted. Only the CDR3 region is kept as DNA, spanning 51 bases read in frame from base 1. According to the germline V gene, CDR1 reads SGHTA and CDR2 reads FQGNSA. This sample was included in a study of T cell repertoires in aging, cancer and after chemotherapy (dated by TCRdb to the late 2010s). In terms of the full investigation: Donors spanned six age groups from 30 or younger to 70 or older, with at least three individuals per group. In the hematological group, the paired samples taken before and after chemotherapy came from chronic lymphocytic leukemia patients given fludarabine- or bendamustine-based regimens. Millions of TCR reads were contained in the full dataset. To examine immunoaging and T cell reconstitution after chemotherapy, the study profiled TCR beta repertoires in peripheral blood from healthy donors and cancer patients. Alongside around 98 healthy donors serving as a reference group, the cohort included some 210 cancer patients, of whom approximately 94 had hematological cancers and 124 had solid cancers. The paper's findings and limits, for the study overall: Significantly lower blood TCR diversity and higher clonality were observed in untreated patients with hematological or solid cancers than in age-matched healthy donors. Lymphoid organ infiltration was present in the hematological cancer patients, and this infiltration may itself impair thymic emigration or the expansion of peripheral T cells. An increase in median generation probability over the chemotherapy interval was observed in both cancer cohorts, suggesting that the repertoire was reconstituted through rebound thymic output. In healthy donors, the drop in TCR diversity with age came mainly from a loss of richness, whereas in cancer patients a loss of evenness also played a part. According to the authors, the repertoire data do not permit conclusions about immunological memory after chemotherapy.

TCR beta rearrangements were amplified from genomic DNA isolated from peripheral blood, not from sorted cells or RNA. Using a mixed TRB-A/B primer pool, multiplex touch-down PCR amplified rearranged TRB sequences covering the V, D and J segments. Illumina adapters and sample indices were attached to the amplicons through two consecutive PCR reactions run with Phusion HS II polymerase. Amplicons were gel-purified using the NucleoSpin Gel and PCR Clean-up kit and were subsequently checked with Qubit and an Agilent 2100 Bioanalyzer. Sequencing of libraries was carried out on an Illumina MiSeq in 600-cycle, single-indexed, paired-end runs. The study's own analysis went as follows. MiXCR versions 2.12 and 3.0.5 were used to process the TRB sequences. Each unique CDR3 nucleotide sequence was counted as one clone, and only productive sequences with at least two reads were retained. The repertoire metrics were Shannon diversity, evenness, clonality (defined as one minus evenness), and alpha-parameterized diversity profiles covering alpha 0 to 5. The IGoR algorithm was used to calculate generation probabilities for clones in the paired samples taken before and after chemotherapy. TCRdb's own reprocessing of the public reads used fastp at Q25 and MiXCR and kept productive beta chains. Entries that share a CDR3 protein sequence are merged under the most common genes and DNA. These V and J calls originate from TCRdb's pipeline instead of the authors' own analysis. This sample is represented by about 4,900 distinct CDR3 sequences; 31% of them were singletons. Clones ranked in the top ten supply 15% to 20% of the sample.

The sequencing sample was made of blood. The sequence links TRBV7-2 to TRBJ1-2; a stretch of 7 junction bases matches TRBD1. The clonotype originates from a human donor with a blood cancer. The donor label of this sample is uncertain. At the DNA level, the sequence is TGTGCCAGCAGCGCCCTCCCCGGCAGGGGGGAGAGAAATGGCTACACCTTC. Its protein reads: CASSALPGRGERNGYTF.